This T cell receptor beta chain was recorded in a study of shared clonotypes between healthy human individuals. Study-wide results and caveats: Deeper or shallower sequencing was expected to change how clonotypes are shared among donors.

CDR1 and CDR2 (germline): SGHTA, FQGTGA. The CDR3 runs to 12 residues. The V end lost 8 bases, the J end lost 2 bases, and 10 bases lay between the germline ends. Naive CD8 cells comprised CD45RO-negative, CCR7-positively selected cells, excluding terminally differentiated effector memory CD45RA+ cells. Concerning this clone itself: The antigen is undetermined.

Libraries were prepared by immunoSEQ multiplex PCR; TCRdb keeps only in-frame clonotypes and omits some of them. The table records about 2.1 million clones, 80% to 95% of them present only once. The clonotype comes from a man in his late teens or twenties in good health. Some clones in this sample may be carry-over from other donors' samples. The gene calls are TRBV7-3 and TRBJ2-7; possible D gene TRBD1, 5 bases. The specimen was naive CD8+ T cells from PBMCs. CDR3 nucleotide sequence: TGTGCCAGCGGACACAGCGCCTACGAGCAGTACTTC. Encoded protein: CASGHSAYEQYF.